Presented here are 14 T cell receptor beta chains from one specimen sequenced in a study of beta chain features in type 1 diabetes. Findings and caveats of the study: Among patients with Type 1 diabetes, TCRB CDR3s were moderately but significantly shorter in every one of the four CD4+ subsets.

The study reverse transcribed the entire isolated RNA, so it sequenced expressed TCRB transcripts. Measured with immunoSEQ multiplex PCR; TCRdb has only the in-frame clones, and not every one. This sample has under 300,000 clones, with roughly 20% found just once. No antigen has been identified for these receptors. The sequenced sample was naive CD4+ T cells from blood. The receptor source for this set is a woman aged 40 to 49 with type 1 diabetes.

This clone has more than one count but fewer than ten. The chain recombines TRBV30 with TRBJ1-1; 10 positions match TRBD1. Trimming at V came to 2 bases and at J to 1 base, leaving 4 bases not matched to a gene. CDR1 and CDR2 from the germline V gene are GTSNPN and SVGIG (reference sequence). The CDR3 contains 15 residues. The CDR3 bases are TGTGCCTGGAGTCCGACAGGGGGCCCGAACACTGAAGCTTTCTTT. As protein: CAWSPTGGPNTEAFF. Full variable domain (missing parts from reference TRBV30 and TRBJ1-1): SQTIHQWPATLVQPVGSPLSLECTVEGTSNPNLYWYRQAAGRGLQLLFYSVGIGQISSEVPQNLSASRPQDRQFILSSKKLLLSDSGFYLCAWSPTGGPNTEAFFGQGTRLTVV.

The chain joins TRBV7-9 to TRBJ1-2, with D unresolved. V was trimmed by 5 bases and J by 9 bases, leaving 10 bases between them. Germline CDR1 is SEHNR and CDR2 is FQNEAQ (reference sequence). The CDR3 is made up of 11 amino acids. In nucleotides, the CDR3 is TGTGCCAGCAGCAGACTCGTGCGCTACACCTTC. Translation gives CASSRLVRYTF.

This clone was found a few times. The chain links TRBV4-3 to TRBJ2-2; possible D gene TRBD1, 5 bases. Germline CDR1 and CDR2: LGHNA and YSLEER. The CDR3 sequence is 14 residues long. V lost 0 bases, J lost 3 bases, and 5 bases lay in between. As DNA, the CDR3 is TGCGCCAGCAGCCAAGAAGGGGACACCGGGGAGCTGTTTTTT. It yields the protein CASSQEGDTGELFF.

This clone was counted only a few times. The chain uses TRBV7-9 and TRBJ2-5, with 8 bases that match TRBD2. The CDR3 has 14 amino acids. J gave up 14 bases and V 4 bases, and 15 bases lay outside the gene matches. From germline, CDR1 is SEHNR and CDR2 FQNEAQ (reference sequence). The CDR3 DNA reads TGTGCCAGCAGCTCCGAGGGGCGGGGGGTCGCTCTTTACTTC. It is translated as CASSSEGRGVALYF.

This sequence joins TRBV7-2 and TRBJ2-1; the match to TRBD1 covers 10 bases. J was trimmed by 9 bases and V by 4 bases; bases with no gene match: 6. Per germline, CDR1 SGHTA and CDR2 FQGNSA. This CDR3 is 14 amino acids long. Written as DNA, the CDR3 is TGTGCCAGCAGCTCCCGGGACAGGGGCGCTGAGCAGTTCTTC. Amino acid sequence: CASSSRDRGAEQFF.

CDR3 in DNA: TGTGCCAGCAGCGCGGGGACAGGCGGGGAGCAGTACTTC. Protein: CASSAGTGGEQYF. The chain combines TRBV7-3 with TRBJ2-7; TRBD1 matches at 8 bases. V lost 5 bases to trimming and J lost 7 bases; unmatched junction nucleotides: 7. Germline CDR1 reads SGHTA; CDR2 reads FQGTGA. This CDR3 region has 13 residues.

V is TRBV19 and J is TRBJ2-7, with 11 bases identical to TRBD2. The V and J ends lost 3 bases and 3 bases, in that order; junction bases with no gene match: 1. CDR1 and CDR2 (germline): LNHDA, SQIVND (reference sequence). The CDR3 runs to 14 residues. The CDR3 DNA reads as TGTGCCAGTAGTATCGGACTAGCGGGCTACGAGCAGTACTTC. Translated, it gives CASSIGLAGYEQYF. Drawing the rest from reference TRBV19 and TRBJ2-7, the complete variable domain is DGGITQSPKYLFRKEGQNVTLSCEQNLNHDAMYWYRQDPGQGLRLIYYSQIVNDFQKGDIAEGYSVSREKKESFPLTVTSAQKNPTAFYLCASSIGLAGYEQYFGPGTRLTVT.

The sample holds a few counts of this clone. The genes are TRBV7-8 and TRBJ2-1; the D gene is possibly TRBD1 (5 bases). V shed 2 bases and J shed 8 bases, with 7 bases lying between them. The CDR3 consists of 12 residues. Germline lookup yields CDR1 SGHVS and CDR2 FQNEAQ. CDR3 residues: CASSLQGHEQFF. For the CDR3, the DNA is TGTGCCAGCAGCTTACAGGGCCATGAGCAGTTCTTC.

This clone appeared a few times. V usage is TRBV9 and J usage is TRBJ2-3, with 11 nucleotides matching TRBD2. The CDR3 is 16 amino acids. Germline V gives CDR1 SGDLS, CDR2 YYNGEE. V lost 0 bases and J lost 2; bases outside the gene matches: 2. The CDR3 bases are TGTGCCAGCAGCGTAGTAGCGGGAGGGTTCACAGATACGCAGTATTTT. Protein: CASSVVAGGFTDTQYF.

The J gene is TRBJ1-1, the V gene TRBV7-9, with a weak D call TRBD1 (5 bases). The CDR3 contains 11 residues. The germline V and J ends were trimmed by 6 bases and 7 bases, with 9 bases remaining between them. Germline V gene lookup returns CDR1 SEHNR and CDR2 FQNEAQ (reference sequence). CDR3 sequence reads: CASSLTVEAFF. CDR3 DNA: TGTGCCAGCAGTTTGACAGTTGAAGCTTTCTTT.

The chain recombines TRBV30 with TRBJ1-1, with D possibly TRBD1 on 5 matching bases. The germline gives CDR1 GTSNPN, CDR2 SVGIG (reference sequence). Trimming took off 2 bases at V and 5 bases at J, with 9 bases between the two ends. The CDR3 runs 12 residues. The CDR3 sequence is CAWSNRGTEAFF. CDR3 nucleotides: TGTGCCTGGAGTAATAGGGGAACTGAAGCTTTCTTT.

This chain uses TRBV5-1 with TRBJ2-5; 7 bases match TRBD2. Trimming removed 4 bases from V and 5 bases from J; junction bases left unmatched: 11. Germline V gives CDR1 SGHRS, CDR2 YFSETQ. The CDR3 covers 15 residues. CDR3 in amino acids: CASSRGDLWLETQYF. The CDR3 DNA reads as TGCGCCAGCAGCCGGGGGGACCTGTGGCTGGAGACCCAGTACTTC.

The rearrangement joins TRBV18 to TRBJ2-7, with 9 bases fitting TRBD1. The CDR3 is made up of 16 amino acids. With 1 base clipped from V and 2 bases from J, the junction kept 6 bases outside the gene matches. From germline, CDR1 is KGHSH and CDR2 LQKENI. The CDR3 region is CASSPLTGGTTYEQYF. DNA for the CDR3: TGTGCCAGCTCACCACTGACAGGGGGTACCACCTACGAGCAGTACTTC.

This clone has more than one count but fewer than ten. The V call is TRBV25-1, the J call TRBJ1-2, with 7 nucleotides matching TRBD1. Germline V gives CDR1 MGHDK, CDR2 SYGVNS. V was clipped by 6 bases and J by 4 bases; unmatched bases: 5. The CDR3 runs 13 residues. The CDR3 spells CASSGTVSYGYTF. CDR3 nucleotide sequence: TGTGCCAGCAGCGGGACAGTGAGCTATGGCTACACCTTC.